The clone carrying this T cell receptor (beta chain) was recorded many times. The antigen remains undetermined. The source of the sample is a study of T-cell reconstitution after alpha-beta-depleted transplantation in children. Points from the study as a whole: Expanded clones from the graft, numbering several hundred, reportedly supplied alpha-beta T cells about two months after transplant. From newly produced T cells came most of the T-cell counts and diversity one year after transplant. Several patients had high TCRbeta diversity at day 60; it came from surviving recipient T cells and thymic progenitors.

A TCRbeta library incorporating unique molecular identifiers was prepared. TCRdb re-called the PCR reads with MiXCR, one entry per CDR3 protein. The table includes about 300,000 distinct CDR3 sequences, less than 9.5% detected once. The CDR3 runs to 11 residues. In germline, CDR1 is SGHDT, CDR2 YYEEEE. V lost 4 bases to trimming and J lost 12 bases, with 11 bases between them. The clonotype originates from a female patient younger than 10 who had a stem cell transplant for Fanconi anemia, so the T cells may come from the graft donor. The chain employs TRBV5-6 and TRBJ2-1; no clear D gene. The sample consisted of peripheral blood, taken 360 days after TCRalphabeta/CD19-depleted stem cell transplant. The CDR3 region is CASSRGPGQFF. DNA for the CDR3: TGTGCCAGCAGCCGTGGACCGGGGCAGTTCTTC.